This entry is about one T cell receptor (beta chain). This clone's antigen is unknown. Base qualities are not at hand, and no much larger clone is one base apart. Participants in the prospective study were enrolled through a virtual design, were aged 18 to 89 years, and lived in about two dozen United States geographic areas. Cohort assignment in the prospective study relied on participant-reported clinical history from a screening survey and a study questionnaire. ImmuneRACE Cohort 3 recovered participants were defined by two consecutive negative NP/OP PCR tests, healthcare professional clearance, or symptom resolution. Each participant in the prospective study had whole blood, serum and a nasopharyngeal or oropharyngeal swab collected by mobile phlebotomists. Additional blood draws and questionnaires over an approximately 2-month period could optionally be provided by prospective study participants. Before DNA extraction, prospective study blood samples were shipped either frozen or at room temperature.

The data were obtained in a study of blood T cell repertoires in COVID-19 (dated by TCRdb to 2018 to 2021). A note on the overall study: The collaborator samples originated in the United States, Italy and Spain and spanned the acute and convalescent phases of COVID-19. The prospective study material was composed of cDNA or gDNA derived from T cells, B-cell-depleted T cells, or PBMCs. Deeply sampled blood TCRbeta repertoires from subjects exposed to, actively infected with, or recovered from COVID-19 were included in the dataset. The repertoires were made available in a free public database intended to serve as a resource for research on the immune response to SARS-CoV-2. The samples were drawn from the first 160 participants of the ongoing ImmuneRACE study and from 950 to 1,500 subjects provided by 6 global collaborators. A de-identified subject ID, COVID-19 status, age in years and sex were almost always included in the sample metadata. Where HLA class I and class II types were available, the types were taken from metadata supplied by the sample provider, not from assay-based typing.

TCRbeta CDR3 regions were amplified from genomic DNA using the immunoSEQ Assay, a bias-controlled multiplex PCR. Turning to the authors' computational methods: The number of nucleated cells in each sample was estimated by amplification of reference gene primers within the assay. To quantify the absolute abundance of each unique TCRbeta CDR3 rearrangement, sequence reads were collapsed and filtered. Productive Simpson clonality was computed per sample as the square root of Simpson's diversity index over productive rearrangements. Imported from immuneACCESS, the table was reduced by TCRdb to in-frame sequences with V and J called. These copies leave out some clones; in studies compared against another copy, an unresolved V gene accounts for under half, and the cause of the remainder is not known. From that table come the V and J calls and clone size; the DNA was used to work out D and trimming. For this sample there are a few hundred thousand clones; approximately 87% appear just once. The ten top clones hold approximately 1.8% of the sample.

CDR1 and CDR2 are drawn from the germline V gene (reference sequence): LNHDA, SQIVND. Inclusive of the bounding cysteine and phenylalanine, the CDR3 is 18 residues long. The retained sequence is limited to the CDR3, 54 bases, with the frame set at the first base. V is pared back by 1 base and J by 9 bases, with 25 bases lying between the germline termini. General findings and caveats noted by the study authors: The amount of clinical and demographic metadata varied by source and participant and was provided uncurated.

This TCR derives from a woman in her 40s who had recovered from COVID-19. Source material: PBMCs or T cells enriched from blood (not recorded which). The chain was built from TRBV19 and TRBJ2-1, with TRBD1 perhaps the D gene, on 6 matching bases. Here is the DNA: TGTGCCAGTAGTATAGGCTTATTTGTCCCCCAGGGGTCGACTGAGCAGTTCTTC. This translates into CASSIGLFVPQGSTEQFF.